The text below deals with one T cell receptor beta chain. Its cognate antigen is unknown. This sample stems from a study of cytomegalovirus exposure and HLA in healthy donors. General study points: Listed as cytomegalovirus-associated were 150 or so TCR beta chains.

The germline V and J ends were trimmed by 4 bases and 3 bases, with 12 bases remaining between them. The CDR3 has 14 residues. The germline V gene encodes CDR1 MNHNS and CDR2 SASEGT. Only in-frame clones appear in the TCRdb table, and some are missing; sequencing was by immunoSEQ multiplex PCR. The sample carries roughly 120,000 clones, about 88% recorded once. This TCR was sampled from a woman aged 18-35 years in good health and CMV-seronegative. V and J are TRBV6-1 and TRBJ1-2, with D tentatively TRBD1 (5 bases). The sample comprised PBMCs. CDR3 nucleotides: TGTGCCAGCAGTGGGGGCCGGGTCGACTATGGCTACACCTTC. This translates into CASSGGRVDYGYTF.